The 19 T cell receptor beta chains below come from one sample, sequenced in a study of blood T cells in healthy people across ages. It was with a sample-barcoded 5' primer and a J-beta primer mix that a second PCR of about 6 to 12 cycles was run. MiXCR was run by TCRdb on the 5' RACE reads, yielding one entry per CDR3 protein. The sample has 1.5 million to 2 million distinct CDR3 sequences, 30% to 40% seen once; the top ten hold about 10%. Input material: blood. The receptors here all came from a woman between 25 and 40 years old in good health.

This clonotype has only a few counts. One end of the junction does not line up with germline, which may come from a read error. For the CDR3, the DNA is TGTGCCAGCGGGCTCGCGTTAGGGCCCTATGAGCAGTACTTC. Protein product: CASGLALGPYEQYF. The chain has TRBV6-1 and TRBJ2-7; D uncertain. CDR3 length equals 14 residues. Germline CDR1 is MNHNS and CDR2 is SASEGT.

This clonotype was seen only a few times. The chain combines TRBV6-1 with TRBJ2-7, with TRBD1 identical over 8 bases. CDR1 and CDR2 (germline): MNHNS, SASEGT. The trim removed 6 bases at V and 3 bases at J, leaving 4 bases unmatched. This CDR3 has 13 amino acids. CDR3 region: CASRDREYYEQYF. The DNA for the CDR3 is TGTGCCAGCAGGGACAGGGAGTACTACGAGCAGTACTTC.

CDR3 sequence (DNA): TGTGCCGGTAACGATTCACCCTTAATGGACAATGAGCAGTTCTTC. This codes for CAGNDSPLMDNEQFF. This chain connects TRBV19 to TRBJ2-1, with unresolved D. Between the trimmed V and J ends, which lost 11 bases and 5 bases, there was a span of 22 bases. The CDR3 is 15 amino acids. Germline-derived CDR1 and CDR2 are LNHDA and SQIVND (reference sequence).

This clonotype was seen ten or more times. The V gene is TRBV4-1, the J gene TRBJ2-3; TRBD2 aligns across 7 bases. The germline CDR1 and CDR2 sequences are MGHRA and YSYEKL. The CDR3 extends over 16 amino acids. J gave up 8 bases and V 4 bases, and 15 bases lay outside the gene matches. CDR3 residues: CASSPPLAELGGTQYF. CDR3 nucleotides: TGCGCCAGCAGCCCACCCCTAGCGGAACTAGGCGGTACGCAGTATTTT.

V is TRBV9 and J is TRBJ2-7; 9 nucleotides match TRBD1. V lost 3 bases to trimming and J lost 4 bases; unmatched junction nucleotides: 8. This CDR3 is 15 amino acids long. The V gene's germline CDR1 is SGDLS and CDR2 YYNGEE. CDR3 residues: CASSERQGERYEQYF. The CDR3 DNA reads TGTGCCAGCAGCGAGAGACAGGGGGAGCGGTACGAGCAGTACTTC.

The V call is TRBV20-1, the J call TRBJ2-7, with 8 positions matching TRBD1. The length of the CDR3 is 14 residues. Germline CDR1 DFQATT, CDR2 SNEGSKA (reference sequence). V lost 5 bases, J lost 2 bases, and 8 bases stayed unmatched. CDR3 loop: CSAGTTGDPYEQYF. As DNA, the CDR3 is TGCAGTGCTGGTACGACAGGGGATCCCTACGAGCAGTACTTC.

For this clonotype: This is likely a read error, given that the CDR3 carries no conserved phenylalanine or tryptophan at its end. The CDR3 sequence: CSAKGGLSTDTQYV. The CDR3 bases are TGCAGTGCTAAGGGGGGACTTTCCACAGATACGCAGTATGTT. The chain couples TRBV20-1 to TRBJ2-3; D may match TRBD1 or TRBD2 (6 bases each). V gave up 4 bases and J gave up 2 bases, with 13 bases separating them. The CDR3 contains 14 residues. CDR1 and CDR2 (germline): DFQATT, SNEGSKA (reference sequence).

This clonotype showed up just a few times. The CDR3: CASSDTGAAGELFF. CDR3 sequence (DNA): TGCGCCAGCAGCGACACAGGGGCGGCTGGGGAGCTGTTTTTT. The chain has TRBV5-1 and TRBJ2-2; 7 bases are a match to TRBD1. This CDR3 has 14 amino acids. V dropped 4 bases and J dropped 8; count of bases not matched to a gene: 8. CDR1 and CDR2 from the germline V gene are SGHRS and YFSETQ. The full variable domain, its missing parts supplied by reference TRBV5-1 and TRBJ2-2, is KAGVTQTPRYLIKTRGQQVTLSCSPISGHRSVSWYQQTPGQGLQFLFEYFSETQRNKGNFPGRFSGRQFSNSRSEMNVSTLELGDSALYLCASSDTGAAGELFFGEGSRLTVL.

The chain is built from TRBV3-1 and TRBJ1-2, with D maybe TRBD1 (5 bases). Germline values: CDR1 LGHDT, CDR2 YNNKEL (reference sequence). This CDR3 region has 15 residues. Trimming shortened V by 1 base and J by 3 bases, and 12 bases separated the two germline ends. The CDR3 here is CASSQGDPTHYGYTF. The CDR3 DNA reads as TGTGCCAGCAGCCAAGGGGACCCGACCCACTATGGCTACACCTTC.

The J gene is TRBJ2-3, the V gene TRBV5-1; D gene uncertain. This CDR3 comprises 16 residues. CDR1 and CDR2 (germline): SGHRS, YFSETQ. Trimming removed 0 bases from V and 3 bases from J, with 14 bases in between. Here the CDR3 reads CASSLGSPLGTDTQYF. CDR3 nucleotide sequence: TGCGCCAGCAGCTTGGGGTCTCCCCTCGGGACAGATACGCAGTATTTT.

This clonotype has more than one count but fewer than ten. CDR3 in amino acids: CASSLEPDTGELFF. Written as DNA, the CDR3 is TGCGCCAGCAGCTTGGAACCTGACACCGGGGAGCTGTTTTTT. The V and J genes are TRBV5-1 and TRBJ2-2; D is unclear. The CDR3 extends over 14 amino acids. Germline V gives CDR1 SGHRS, CDR2 YFSETQ. Trimming removed 0 bases at V and 3 bases at J, with 6 bases between.

Regarding this clonotype: Being one base from a much bigger clone, this may be a read error. This chain links TRBV6-5 with TRBJ1-2; no definite D call. There are 14 residues in the CDR3. Trimming took 0 bases from V and 4 from J, leaving 9 bases between them. CDR1 MNHEY and CDR2 SVGAGI come from the germline V gene. Here the CDR3 reads CASSYSEGFYGYTF. The CDR3 DNA reads TGTGCCAGCAGTTACTCTGAGGGATTCTATGGCTACACCTTC.

This clonotype occurred many times. The rearrangement links TRBV4-1 to TRBJ2-7, with 8 bases aligning to TRBD1. J was trimmed by 2 bases and V by 1 base; bases with no gene match: 10. The CDR3 length is 17 residues. CDR1 MGHRA and CDR2 YSYEKL come from the germline V gene. The DNA for the CDR3 is TGCGCCAGCAGCCAAGCTAAATCAGGACAGGGAACCTACGAGCAGTACTTC. This gives the protein CASSQAKSGQGTYEQYF.

This clonotype came up a few times. CDR3 sequence reads: CASPHGGRETQYF. CDR3 bases: TGTGCCAGCCCACACGGGGGTAGGGAGACCCAGTACTTC. The chain employs TRBV28 and TRBJ2-5; D might be TRBD2 (6 bases). With 8 bases removed from V and 5 bases from J, the gap between germline ends came to 15 bases. This CDR3 has 13 residues. The germline V gene has CDR1 MDHEN and CDR2 SYDVKM. The complete variable domain, with remaining parts taken from reference TRBV28 and TRBJ2-5, reads DVKVTQSSRYLVKRTGEKVFLECVQDMDHENMFWYRQDPGLGLRLIYFSYDVKMKEKGDIPEGYSVSREKKERFSLILESASTNQTSMYLCASPHGGRETQYFGPGTRLLVL.

This clonotype was seen a few times. The chain recombines TRBV7-8 with TRBJ1-1, with D uncertain. The CDR3 contains 15 residues. Germline V gives CDR1 SGHVS, CDR2 FQNEAQ. V gave up 5 bases and J gave up 3 bases, with 16 bases separating them. CDR3 residues: CASSLRQDMYTEAFF. In nucleotides, the CDR3 is TGTGCCAGCAGCCTCCGGCAGGATATGTACACTGAAGCTTTCTTT.

The rearrangement uses TRBV4-1 and TRBJ2-1, with D uncertain. Trimming took 3 bases from V and 12 from J, leaving 0 bases between them. Germline values: CDR1 MGHRA, CDR2 YSYEKL. There are 8 residues in the CDR3. CDR3 nucleotide sequence: TGCGCCAGCAGCCAGCAGTTCTTC. This encodes CASSQQFF.

The rearrangement links TRBV7-9 to TRBJ1-6; 10 bases agree with TRBD1. This CDR3 has 16 amino acids. V lost 5 bases and J lost 5; bases outside the gene matches: 6. Germline CDR1 reads SEHNR; CDR2 reads FQNEAQ (reference sequence). The CDR3 is CASSRQTGGDNSPLHF. CDR3 in DNA: TGTGCCAGCAGCCGTCAGACAGGGGGCGATAATTCACCCCTCCACTTT.

To note about this clonotype: A junction end diverges from the germline sequence, so it may reflect a read error. V is TRBV7-6 and J is TRBJ1-1; TRBD1 is a possible D gene (6 bases). The V gene's germline CDR1 is SGHVS and CDR2 FNYEAQ. The CDR3 totals 15 residues. This CDR3 reads CASSLGRGGVTGAFF. CDR3 DNA: TGTGCCAGCAGCTTAGGCAGGGGTGGCGTCACTGGAGCTTTCTTT. Supplemented by reference TRBV7-6 and TRBJ1-1, the full variable domain reads GAGVSQSPRYKVTKRGQDVALRCDPISGHVSLYWYRQALGQGPEFLTYFNYEAQQDKSGLPNDRFSAERPEGSISTLTIQRTEQRDSAMYRCASSLGRGGVTGAFFGQGTRLTVV.

The J gene is TRBJ2-5, the V gene TRBV7-9, with D uncertain. CDR1 and CDR2 (germline): SEHNR, FQNEAQ (reference sequence). The germline V and J ends were trimmed by 5 bases and 1 base, with 11 bases remaining between them. CDR3 length: 14 residues. CDR3: CASSPQLPQETQYF. For the CDR3, the DNA is TGTGCCAGCAGCCCACAACTACCCCAAGAGACCCAGTACTTC.